Presented here are 4 T cell receptor beta chains from one specimen sequenced in a study of shared clonotypes between healthy human individuals. Clones were sequenced by immunoSEQ multiplex PCR, and TCRdb holds only the in-frame ones, with some missing. This sample has millions of clones; approximately 93% occur once, and the top ten carry approximately 0.4%. The material sequenced was naive CD4+ T cells from PBMCs. Described subset: CD45RA+ positively selected. The origin of the receptors is a man aged 18 to 29 in good health. Some clones in this sample may be carry-over from other donors' samples.

This rearrangement joins TRBV28 to TRBJ1-5, with TRBD1 identical over 8 bases. V lost 6 bases to trimming and J lost 4 bases; unmatched junction nucleotides: 8. This CDR3 region has 15 residues. The germline V gene has CDR1 MDHEN and CDR2 SYDVKM. In nucleotides, the CDR3 is TGTGCCAGCAGGACCCCAGGGGGCGCAAATCAGCCCCAGCATTTT. It translates to CASRTPGGANQPQHF.

The chain uses TRBV7-3 and TRBJ2-2; 7 bases align to TRBD1. With V trimmed by 5 bases and J by 5 bases, 8 bases remained unmatched. Germline V gene sequence: CDR1 SGHTA, CDR2 FQGTGA. The CDR3 covers 15 residues. DNA of the CDR3: TGTGCCAGCAGCGTCCGACAGGGCGGGACCGGGGAGCTGTTTTTT. Translation gives CASSVRQGGTGELFF.

The chain uses TRBV28 and TRBJ2-5; either TRBD1 or TRBD2 may supply D (6 bases each). Germline lookup yields CDR1 MDHEN and CDR2 SYDVKM. Trimming pared 2 bases from V and 7 bases from J, leaving 17 bases between. This CDR3 is 15 amino acids long. The CDR3 region is CASSLGGGPRGTQYF. The CDR3 DNA sequence: TGTGCCAGCAGTTTAGGTGGGGGGCCCCGCGGGACCCAGTACTTC.

The J gene is TRBJ2-1, the V gene TRBV4-2, with D uncertain. The CDR3 is 12 amino acids. V lost 1 base, J lost 6 bases, and 4 bases lay in between. The germline gives CDR1 LGHNA, CDR2 YNFKEQ. The CDR3, as DNA: TGTGCCAGCAGCCAAGGACTCAATGAGCAGTTCTTC. The encoded protein is CASSQGLNEQFF.